Given below is one T cell receptor beta chain in context. The PBMCs were taken from approximately 11 ml of fresh peripheral blood. The data stem from a study of T cells in Graves' hyperthyroidism and ophthalmopathy. RNA transcripts gave rise to amplified TCR beta CDR3 regions. The TCR CDR3 was amplified in a first-round RT-PCR using the HTBI primer set. TCRdb ran MiXCR on the multiplex PCR reads and lists one entry per CDR3 protein. The sample lists 600,000 to 650,000 distinct CDR3 sequences, around 20% occurring once. Sequenced input: blood. This sequence was found in a man aged 30-40 years with Graves' ophthalmopathy.

The CDR3 DNA reads TGTGCCAGCAGCTTAGAGCTAGCGGGAGAAACCGGGGAGCTGTTTTTT. The encoded protein is CASSLELAGETGELFF. This chain connects TRBV7-9 to TRBJ2-2, with 10 bases matching TRBD2. Germline trimming cut 1 base from V and 5 bases from J; bases unmatched to any gene: 4. CDR3 length equals 16 residues. The germline V gene encodes CDR1 SEHNR and CDR2 FQNEAQ (reference sequence).